The present T cell receptor beta chain was sequenced within a study of OX40 agonist ivuxolimab in advanced cancers. The germline V and J ends were trimmed by 1 base and 5 bases, with 8 bases remaining between them. Germline CDR1 and CDR2: MNHNS and SASEGT. The CDR3 totals 13 residues. Clones were sequenced by immunoSEQ multiplex PCR, and TCRdb holds only the in-frame ones, with some missing. The sample lists over 80,000 clones; around 80% were seen once. V gene TRBV6-1 combines with J gene TRBJ2-5; D remains unclear. The TCR comes from an adult with an advanced solid tumor such as melanoma, head and neck, liver or kidney cancer. The sample consisted of CD4+ or CD8+ T cells sorted from blood, taken in a trial of the OX40 agonist ivuxolimab. For the CDR3, the DNA is TGTGCCAGCAGTGAAGGGAAGGGTGAGACCCAGTACTTC. Translating gives CASSEGKGETQYF.